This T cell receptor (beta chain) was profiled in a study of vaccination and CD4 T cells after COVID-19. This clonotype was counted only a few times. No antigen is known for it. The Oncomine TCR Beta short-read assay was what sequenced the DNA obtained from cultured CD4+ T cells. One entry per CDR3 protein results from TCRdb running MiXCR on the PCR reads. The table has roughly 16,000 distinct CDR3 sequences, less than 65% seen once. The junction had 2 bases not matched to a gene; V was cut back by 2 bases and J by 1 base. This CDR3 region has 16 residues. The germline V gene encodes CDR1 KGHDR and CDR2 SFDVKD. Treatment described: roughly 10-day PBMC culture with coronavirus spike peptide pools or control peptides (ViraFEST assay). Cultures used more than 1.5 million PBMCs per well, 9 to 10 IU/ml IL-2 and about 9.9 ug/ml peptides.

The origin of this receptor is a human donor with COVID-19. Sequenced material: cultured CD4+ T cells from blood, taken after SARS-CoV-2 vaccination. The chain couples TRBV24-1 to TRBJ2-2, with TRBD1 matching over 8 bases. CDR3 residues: CATSDSGTGNTGELFF. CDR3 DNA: TGTGCCACCAGTGATTCCGGGACAGGGAACACCGGGGAGCTGTTTTTT.